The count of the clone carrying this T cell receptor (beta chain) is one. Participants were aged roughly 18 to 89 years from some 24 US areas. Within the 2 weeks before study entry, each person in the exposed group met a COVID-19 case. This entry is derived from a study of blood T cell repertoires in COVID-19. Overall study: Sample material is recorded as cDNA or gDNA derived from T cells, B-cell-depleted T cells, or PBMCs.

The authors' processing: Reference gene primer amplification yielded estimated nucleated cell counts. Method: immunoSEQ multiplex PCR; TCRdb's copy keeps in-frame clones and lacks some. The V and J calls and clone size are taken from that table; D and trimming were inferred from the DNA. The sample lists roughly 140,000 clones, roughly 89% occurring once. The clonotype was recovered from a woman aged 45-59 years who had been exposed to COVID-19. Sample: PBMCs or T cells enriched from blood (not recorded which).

The CDR3 protein is CASSLKANTEAFF. In DNA form, the CDR3 reads TGTGCCAGCAGCTTAAAAGCAAACACTGAAGCTTTCTTT. The chain uses TRBV7-2 and TRBJ1-1; D unclear. The CDR3 covers 13 residues. Germline CDR1 and CDR2: SGHTA and FQGNSA. Trimming left V 2 bases short and J 2 bases short, with 6 bases between.